Listed below are T cell receptor beta chains from one sample, sequenced in a study of beta chain features in type 1 diabetes. Profiled with immunoSEQ multiplex PCR; TCRdb holds only in-frame clones, not every one. This sample has about 650,000 clones, with roughly 12% found just once. Sequencing used naive CD4+ T cells from blood. These receptors were obtained from a man aged 30-40 years with type 1 diabetes. CDR3s leave out the opening cysteine and the closing phenylalanine or tryptophan.

CDR3 length: 12
V gene: TRBV4-2
CDR3 protein: ASSPGTQQETQY

CDR3 length: 14
V gene: TRBV28
CDR3 protein: ASTPMIEVIPQPQH

CDR3 length: 11
V gene: TRBV6-5
CDR3 protein: ASSYLTEAPLH

CDR3 length: 12
V gene: TRBV11-2
CDR3 protein: ASSPWGGQETQY

CDR3 length: 14
V gene: TRBV9
CDR3 protein: ASSPLGGSNTGELF

CDR3 length: 13
V gene: TRBV6-5
CDR3 protein: ASSLGTGGGYEQY

CDR3 length: 9
V gene: TRBV11-2
CDR3 protein: ASSRPYGYT

CDR3 length: 9
V gene: TRBV20-1
CDR3 protein: SANREGIQY

CDR3 length: 14
V gene: TRBV4-1
CDR3 protein: ASSPQRLGGTDTQY

CDR3 length: 10
V gene: TRBV28
CDR3 protein: ASSLEDQPQH

CDR3 length: 11
V gene: TRBV7-2
CDR3 protein: ASSSADRDEQY

CDR3 length: 9
V gene: TRBV29-1
CDR3 protein: SVRPGETQY

CDR3 length: 15
V gene: TRBV23-1
CDR3 protein: ASSQPGQGGNNSPLH

CDR3 length: 11
V gene: TRBV6-1
CDR3 protein: ASKSPVNTEAF

CDR3 length: 9
V gene: TRBV7-8
CDR3 protein: ASSVQIQSI

CDR3 length: 13
V gene: TRBV5-6
CDR3 protein: ASSLGLAGQETQY

CDR3 length: 8
V gene: TRBV6-1
CDR3 protein: ASSENEQF

CDR3 length: 15
V gene: TRBV2
CDR3 protein: AIQRPPRGSYNSPLH

CDR3 length: 14
V gene: TRBV6-4
CDR3 protein: ASSDNGGGAASEQF

CDR3 length: 12
V gene: TRBV6-5
CDR3 protein: ASKTGPYPGGYT

CDR3 length: 12
V gene: TRBV21-1
CDR3 protein: ASSNPGQGTTQY

CDR3 length: 12
V gene: TRBV18
CDR3 protein: ASSPPSSSYEQY

CDR3 length: 12
V gene: TRBV7-2
CDR3 protein: ASSLVRASYEQY

CDR3 length: 12
V gene: TRBV7-3
CDR3 protein: ASSQSGTEETQY

CDR3 length: 13
V gene: TRBV5-1
CDR3 protein: ASSLATGRDNEQF

CDR3 length: 12
V gene: TRBV19
CDR3 protein: ASSMTGSQETQY

CDR3 length: 14
V gene: TRBV7-9
CDR3 protein: ASSLPGLPTSYEQY

CDR3 length: 12
V gene: TRBV6-6
CDR3 protein: ASSRAGLYNEQF

CDR3 length: 12
V gene: TRBV10-3
CDR3 protein: AISRQGGSYEQY

CDR3 length: 11
V gene: TRBV30
CDR3 protein: AWSVRDEQPQH

CDR3 length: 11
V gene: TRBV7-2
CDR3 protein: ASSADGYRTQY

CDR3 length: 17
V gene: TRBV7-2
CDR3 protein: ASSLVAGGNSYSNQPQH

CDR3 length: 11
V gene: TRBV13
CDR3 protein: ASSQRSPGELF

CDR3 length: 12
V gene: TRBV28
CDR3 protein: ASSPGTPVGTQY

CDR3 length: 11
V gene: TRBV7-2
CDR3 protein: ASSLGAEYGYT

CDR3 length: 11
V gene: TRBV7-8
CDR3 protein: ASSLVPGPTQY

CDR3 length: 16
V gene: TRBV4-3
CDR3 protein: ASSQGTGGSAAGNTIY

CDR3 length: 13
V gene: TRBV6-6
CDR3 protein: ASSVSGDTTDTQY

CDR3 length: 14
V gene: TRBV28
CDR3 protein: ASSFGQGLFYNEQF

CDR3 length: 16
V gene: TRBV28
CDR3 protein: ASASPGTGGFSYNEQF

CDR3 length: 14
V gene: TRBV28
CDR3 protein: ASSPKLTTAPQPQH

CDR3 length: 15
V gene: TRBV5-1
CDR3 protein: ASSPYARDNMNTEAF

CDR3 length: 12
V gene: TRBV15
CDR3 protein: ATSLQRHTDTQY

CDR3 length: 12
V gene: TRBV2
CDR3 protein: ASRGGTAQGKLF

CDR3 length: 11
V gene: TRBV9
CDR3 protein: ASGRTETYGYT

CDR3 length: 15
V gene: TRBV30
CDR3 protein: AWSVAFSGGSTDTQY

CDR3 length: 13
V gene: TRBV7-2
CDR3 protein: ASSEQGISSYEQY

CDR3 length: 11
V gene: TRBV7-7
CDR3 protein: ASSLGQSNEQF

CDR3 length: 12
V gene: TRBV6-5
CDR3 protein: ASRGHGGGLEQF